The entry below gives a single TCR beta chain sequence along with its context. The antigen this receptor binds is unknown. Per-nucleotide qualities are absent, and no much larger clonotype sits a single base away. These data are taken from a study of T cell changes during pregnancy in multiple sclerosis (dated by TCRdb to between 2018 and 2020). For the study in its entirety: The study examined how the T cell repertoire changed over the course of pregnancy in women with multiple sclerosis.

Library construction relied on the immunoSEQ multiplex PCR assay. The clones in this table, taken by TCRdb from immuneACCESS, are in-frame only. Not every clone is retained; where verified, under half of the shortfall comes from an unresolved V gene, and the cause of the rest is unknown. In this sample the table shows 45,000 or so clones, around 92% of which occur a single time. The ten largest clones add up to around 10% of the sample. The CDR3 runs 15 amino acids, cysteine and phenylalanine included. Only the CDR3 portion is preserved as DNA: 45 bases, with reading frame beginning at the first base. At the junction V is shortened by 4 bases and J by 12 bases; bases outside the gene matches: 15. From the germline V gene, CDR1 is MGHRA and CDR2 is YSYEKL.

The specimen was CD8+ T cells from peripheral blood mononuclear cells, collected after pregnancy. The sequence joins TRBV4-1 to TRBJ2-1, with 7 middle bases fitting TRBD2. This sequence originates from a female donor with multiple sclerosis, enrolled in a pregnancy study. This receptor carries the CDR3 CASSLENSAGARQFF. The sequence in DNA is TGCGCCAGCAGCCTTGAAAATAGCGCGGGAGCCCGGCAGTTCTTC.